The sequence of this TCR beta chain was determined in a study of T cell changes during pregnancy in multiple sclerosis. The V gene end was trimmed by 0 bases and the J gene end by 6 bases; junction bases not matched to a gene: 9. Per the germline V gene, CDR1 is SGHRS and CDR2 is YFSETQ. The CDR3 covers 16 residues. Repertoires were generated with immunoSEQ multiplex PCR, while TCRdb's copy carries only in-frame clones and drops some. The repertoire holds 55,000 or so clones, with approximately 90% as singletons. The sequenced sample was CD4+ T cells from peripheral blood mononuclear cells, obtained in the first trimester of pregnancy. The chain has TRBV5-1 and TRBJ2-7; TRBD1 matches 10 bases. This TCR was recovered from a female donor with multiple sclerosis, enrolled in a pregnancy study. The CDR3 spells CASSLEGGDRGFEQYF. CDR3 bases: TGCGCCAGCAGCTTGGAGGGAGGGGACAGGGGCTTCGAGCAGTACTTC.